This TCR beta chain derives from a study of shared clonotypes between healthy human individuals. Study summary: Three CD4 naive, three CD4 memory, two CD8 naive and one CD8 memory plate were used per donor.

The naive CD8 population came from CD45RO-negative cells selected for CCR7, without terminally differentiated effector memory CD45RA+ cells. Adult donors, all healthy and HIV-negative, had no recent acute infections or vaccinations. Authors' methods: ImmunoSEQ output held junction-only sequences without quality scores, so filtering differed. TCRdb keeps only in-frame clones here, not all; method: immunoSEQ multiplex PCR. That table is the source of V, J and clone size, and D and trimming were worked out from the DNA. The repertoire includes under 2,000,000 clones, less than 95% of them detected once, and around 1.2% sits in the top ten. The TCR comes from a young man in good health. The specimen was naive CD8+ T cells sorted from blood.

The CDR3 nucleotides are TGTGCCAGGAACAGGGGTCTCTCCTATAATTCACCCCTCCACTTT. Amino acid sequence: CARNRGLSYNSPLHF. The chain is built from TRBV19 and TRBJ1-6; 7 bases line up with TRBD1. V was clipped by 9 bases and J by 0 bases; unmatched bases: 5. The length of the CDR3 is 15 residues. CDR1 is LNHDA and CDR2 is SQIVND in the germline V gene (reference sequence).